The present TCR beta chain was sequenced within a study of OX40 agonist ivuxolimab in advanced cancers. This clone is a singleton in its sample. The CDR3 sequence is 15 residues long. Germline V gives CDR1 SNHLY, CDR2 FYNNEI. Between the trimmed V and J ends, which lost 7 bases and 0 bases, there was a span of 13 bases. The method was immunoSEQ multiplex PCR; TCRdb's version includes in-frame clones alone and lacks a portion of them. The repertoire holds tens of thousands of clones, with roughly four fifths as singletons. Peripheral blood came from all dose cohorts at three timepoints. Sequencing used CD4+ or CD8+ T cells sorted from blood, obtained in a trial of the OX40 agonist ivuxolimab. V usage is TRBV2 and J usage is TRBJ1-5; D is unresolved. The TCR originated in an adult with an advanced solid tumor such as melanoma, head and neck, liver or kidney cancer. The CDR3 spells CASTSTQYSNQPQHF. The CDR3 DNA reads as TGTGCCAGCACTTCGACACAGTATAGCAATCAGCCCCAGCATTTT.